These 28 T cell receptor beta chains came from one sample sequenced in a study of identical twins. MiXCR was run by TCRdb on the 5' RACE reads, yielding one entry per CDR3 protein. The data contain approximately 550,000 distinct CDR3 sequences, about a fifth of them seen just once; the ten biggest clones take up approximately 0.52%. These data also formed part of another study, on yellow fever vaccine responses in identical twins.

Sequencing used CD4+ T cells sorted from blood. Every receptor here comes from a woman between 18 and 29 years old in good health.

In this sample, this clonotype turned up a few times. V and J are TRBV7-3 and TRBJ2-3; the match to TRBD2 covers 7 bases. CDR1 SGHTA and CDR2 FQGTGA come from the germline V gene. The CDR3 totals 15 residues. V lost 3 bases, J lost 0 bases, and 3 bases stayed unmatched. The CDR3 sequence is CASSFSGFSTDTQYF. As DNA, the CDR3 is TGTGCCAGCAGCTTTAGCGGGTTTAGCACAGATACGCAGTATTTT.

The sample holds a few counts of this clonotype. The chain employs TRBV28 and TRBJ1-2; D is unresolved. The CDR3 runs 14 residues. CDR1 and CDR2 from the germline V gene are MDHEN and SYDVKM. Trimming cost V 2 bases and J 3 bases, with 10 bases left between them. The CDR3 DNA reads TGTGCCAGCAGTTTAAAGGGAGGAGACTATGGCTACACCTTC. Protein: CASSLKGGDYGYTF.

V is TRBV20-1 and J is TRBJ2-3; D is undetermined. The CDR3 is 10 residues long. Germline V gives CDR1 DFQATT, CDR2 SNEGSKA (reference sequence). V was clipped by 4 bases and J by 5 bases, with 4 bases between them. The CDR3 sequence is CSAKKDTQYF. The CDR3 DNA reads as TGCAGTGCTAAAAAAGATACGCAGTATTTT.

Only a few counts were recorded for this clonotype. The V and J genes are TRBV20-1 and TRBJ2-1; 14 nucleotides align to TRBD2. Germline CDR1 is DFQATT and CDR2 is SNEGSKA (reference sequence). Trimming cost V 1 base and J 8 bases; bases outside gene matches: 13. CDR3 size: 18 residues. The CDR3 bases are TGCAGTGCTAGAGTAGTGGGGATGGGACTAGCGGGAGTCTATGAGCAGTTCTTC. It codes for CSARVVGMGLAGVYEQFF.

DNA for the CDR3: TGCGCCAGCAGCTTGGCAACATACGAGCAGTACGTC. It codes for CASSLATYEQYV. The J gene is TRBJ2-7, the V gene TRBV5-1; no clear D. Trimming took 0 bases from V and 4 from J, leaving 5 bases between them. Germline assignment: CDR1 SGHRS and CDR2 YFSETQ. The CDR3 covers 12 residues.

The CDR3 nucleotides are TGTGCCAGCAGCCCACATACCGGGACAGGGCTTGAAAAACTGTTTTTT. Translating it yields CASSPHTGTGLEKLFF. The rearrangement uses TRBV7-9 and TRBJ1-4; 9 bases are a match to TRBD1. Germline CDR1 is SEHNR and CDR2 is FQNEAQ (reference sequence). V shed 5 bases and J 7 bases; nucleotides not matched to a gene: 11. The CDR3 loop spans 16 amino acids.

A few counts support this clonotype. The chain combines TRBV7-6 with TRBJ2-7; D unresolved. Trimming removed 2 bases at V and 2 bases at J, with 10 bases between. The CDR3 consists of 14 residues. Germline V CDR1 and CDR2: SGHVS, FNYEAQ. CDR3 residues: CASSLRVGAYEQYF. The CDR3 nucleotides are TGTGCCAGCAGCTTACGGGTAGGCGCCTACGAGCAGTACTTC.

A few counts support this clonotype. The V call is TRBV6-5, the J call TRBJ2-3; 8 bases fit TRBD2. The V and J ends lost 6 bases and 1 base, in that order; junction bases with no gene match: 9. In germline, CDR1 is MNHEY, CDR2 SVGAGI. The CDR3 runs to 16 residues. The DNA for the CDR3 is TGTGCCAGCAGGTCCGGGAGGGCACGTGGCACAGATACGCAGTATTTT. Translated: CASRSGRARGTDTQYF.

This chain connects TRBV18 to TRBJ2-5, with 7 positions matching TRBD1. The germline V gene encodes CDR1 KGHSH and CDR2 LQKENI. This CDR3 is built from 16 residues. V shed 3 bases, J shed 1 base, and the junction held 8 bases outside the gene matches. CDR3 in DNA: TGTGCCAGCTCACCGCTTTCAGGGGGAAGCCAAGAGACCCAGTACTTC. Its translation is CASSPLSGGSQETQYF.

The rearrangement uses TRBV18 and TRBJ1-1; D uncertain. Trimming took off 2 bases at V and 1 base at J, with 14 bases between the two ends. The CDR3 has 16 residues. Germline V lookup: CDR1 KGHSH, CDR2 LQKENI. For the CDR3, the DNA is TGTGCCAGCTCACCAGCTACTCGGCCGACGAACACTGAAGCTTTCTTT. As protein: CASSPATRPTNTEAFF.

The chain is built from TRBV11-3 and TRBJ2-5; no clear D gene. CDR1 is SGHNT, CDR2 YENEEA, per germline. The CDR3 covers 16 residues. Trimming shortened V by 5 bases and J by 4 bases, and 20 bases separated the two germline ends. The CDR3: CASSPGSKRVGETQYF. CDR3 coding DNA: TGTGCCAGCAGCCCGGGCTCTAAACGGGTCGGAGAGACCCAGTACTTC.

The chain uses TRBV9 and TRBJ2-3; D is undetermined. Trimming removed 0 bases from V and 0 bases from J, with 2 bases in between. Germline lookup yields CDR1 SGDLS and CDR2 YYNGEE. The CDR3 totals 13 residues. CDR3 DNA: TGTGCCAGCAGCGTAGACAGCACAGATACGCAGTATTTT. The encoded protein is CASSVDSTDTQYF.

The table lists this clonotype with a count of one. The chain has TRBV27 and TRBJ2-7; TRBD1 matches at 7 bases. Trimming cost V 4 bases and J 6 bases; bases outside gene matches: 6. The CDR3 sequence is 13 residues long. The germline gives CDR1 MNHEY, CDR2 SMNVEV (reference sequence). CDR3 coding DNA: TGTGCCAGCAGTTCCTATACAGGGGCCGAGCAGTACTTC. It yields the protein CASSSYTGAEQYF.

This clonotype was found a few times. The chain recombines TRBV28 with TRBJ2-5; possible D gene TRBD2, 5 bases. In germline, CDR1 is MDHEN, CDR2 SYDVKM. This CDR3 comprises 14 residues. The germline V and J ends were trimmed by 7 bases and 5 bases, with 17 bases remaining between them. The DNA for the CDR3 is TGTGCCAGCATTCCTAGAGAGGGCACGGAGACCCAGTACTTC. Translating it yields CASIPREGTETQYF. Filled out from reference TRBV28 and TRBJ2-5, the complete variable domain reads DVKVTQSSRYLVKRTGEKVFLECVQDMDHENMFWYRQDPGLGLRLIYFSYDVKMKEKGDIPEGYSVSREKKERFSLILESASTNQTSMYLCASIPREGTETQYFGPGTRLLVL.

The table lists this clonotype with a few counts. The chain links TRBV20-1 to TRBJ1-1; D gene unclear. CDR1 DFQATT and CDR2 SNEGSKA come from the germline V gene (reference sequence). V was cut by 6 bases and J by 8 bases, with 4 bases left in between. This CDR3 spans 8 amino acids. CDR3 in amino acids: CSAVEAFF. For the CDR3, the DNA is TGCAGTGCCGTCGAAGCTTTCTTT.

This clonotype was counted a few times. The genes are TRBV10-3 and TRBJ2-7; 8 bases agree with TRBD1. There are 15 residues in the CDR3. The V gene end was trimmed by 6 bases and the J gene end by 0 bases; junction bases not matched to a gene: 7. The germline gives CDR1 ENHRY, CDR2 SYGVKD. The chain's CDR3 is CAISFGQGTSYEQYV. CDR3 nucleotide sequence: TGTGCCATCAGCTTCGGACAGGGAACCTCCTACGAGCAGTACGTC.

This clonotype was detected only a few times. The rearrangement links TRBV20-1 to TRBJ2-2; no definite D call. Between the trimmed V and J ends, which lost 0 bases and 4 bases, there was a span of 12 bases. This CDR3 is built from 15 residues. Germline-derived CDR1 and CDR2 are DFQATT and SNEGSKA (reference sequence). CDR3 coding DNA: TGCAGTGCTAGAGATTTCGTCAGCTCCACCGGGGAGCTGTTTTTT. Translating it yields CSARDFVSSTGELFF.

The chain employs TRBV5-6 and TRBJ1-1; the match to TRBD1 covers 8 bases. The CDR3 runs to 16 residues. J was trimmed by 3 bases and V by 0 bases; bases with no gene match: 7. The germline V gene has CDR1 SGHDT and CDR2 YYEEEE. The CDR3 DNA reads as TGTGCCAGCAGCTTGGCCACTGGACAGGGTTACACTGAAGCTTTCTTT. Amino acids: CASSLATGQGYTEAFF.

This clonotype has ten or more counts. This chain connects TRBV4-1 to TRBJ1-5; D gene unclear. CDR3 length: 15 amino acids. Germline values: CDR1 MGHRA, CDR2 YSYEKL. Trimming shortened V by 5 bases and J by 7 bases, and 18 bases separated the two germline ends. This chain's CDR3 is CASSGYKEIGQPQHF. CDR3 nucleotide sequence: TGCGCCAGCAGCGGCTATAAGGAGATTGGGCAGCCCCAGCATTTT.

V usage is TRBV10-3 and J usage is TRBJ2-2; the D gene is possibly TRBD1 (5 bases). The CDR3 contains 15 residues. V was pared by 6 bases and J by 0 bases, with 11 bases between. Germline loops: CDR1 ENHRY, CDR2 SYGVKD. The chain's CDR3 is CAIRGHGANTGELFF. The CDR3 bases are TGTGCCATCAGGGGGCACGGTGCGAACACCGGGGAGCTGTTTTTT.

The rearrangement uses TRBV20-1 and TRBJ2-2, with 9 bases aligning to TRBD1. In germline, CDR1 is DFQATT, CDR2 SNEGSKA (reference sequence). This CDR3 contains 17 residues. V shed 0 bases and J 6 bases; nucleotides not matched to a gene: 11. DNA of the CDR3: TGCAGTGCTAGAGATCTATCTCGGACAGGGGAATCCGGGGAGCTGTTTTTT. It specifies CSARDLSRTGESGELFF.

This sequence joins TRBV5-1 and TRBJ2-1, with TRBD2 identical over 8 bases. V shed 4 bases, J shed 7 bases, and the junction held 16 bases outside the gene matches. The CDR3 has 17 amino acids. Looked up from germline, CDR1 is SGHRS and CDR2 is YFSETQ. CDR3 loop: CASSQETIAGFSNEQFF. CDR3 nucleotide sequence: TGCGCCAGCAGCCAAGAAACAATAGCGGGATTTAGTAATGAGCAGTTCTTC. The full variable domain, with the rest looked up from reference TRBV5-1 and TRBJ2-1, is KAGVTQTPRYLIKTRGQQVTLSCSPISGHRSVSWYQQTPGQGLQFLFEYFSETQRNKGNFPGRFSGRQFSNSRSEMNVSTLELGDSALYLCASSQETIAGFSNEQFFGPGTRLTVL.

The chain uses TRBV5-5 and TRBJ2-1; D not resolved. The CDR3 loop spans 14 amino acids. The germline gives CDR1 SGHKS, CDR2 YYEKEE (reference sequence). V lost 1 base and J 2 bases, leaving 7 bases between the germline ends. The CDR3 here is CASSLNGPYNEQFF. Here the CDR3 DNA reads TGTGCCAGCAGCTTGAACGGCCCCTACAATGAGCAGTTCTTC.

This sequence joins TRBV20-1 and TRBJ2-7; TRBD2 agrees at 7 bases. The CDR3 loop spans 16 amino acids. J was trimmed by 4 bases and V by 0 bases; bases with no gene match: 12. Looked up from germline, CDR1 is DFQATT and CDR2 is SNEGSKA (reference sequence). For the CDR3, the DNA is TGCAGTGCTAGAGAGGGGAGGGGCGACGCTAAATACGAGCAGTACTTC. It encodes CSAREGRGDAKYEQYF.

Only a few counts were recorded for this clonotype. An end of the junction differs from the germline gene, which may be a read error. The chain uses TRBV4-1 and TRBJ2-3, with unresolved D. CDR1 MGHRA and CDR2 YSYEKL come from the germline V gene. The CDR3 contains 15 residues. The CDR3 loop is CASSHLGGSTDTQYF. The CDR3 DNA follows: TGCGCCAGCAGCCATCTCGGCGGAAGCACGGATACGCAGTATTTT.

The J gene is TRBJ2-3, the V gene TRBV5-1; TRBD2 matches 12 bases. Germline V CDR1 and CDR2: SGHRS, YFSETQ. Trimming removed 2 bases from V and 0 bases from J; junction bases left unmatched: 4. CDR3 length: 17 amino acids. CDR3 amino acids: CASSLPSGRGSTDTQYF. CDR3 DNA: TGCGCCAGCAGCTTACCTAGCGGGAGGGGGAGCACAGATACGCAGTATTTT.

The chain carries TRBV10-3 and TRBJ2-1, with D uncertain. The CDR3 has 14 residues. CDR1 and CDR2 (germline): ENHRY, SYGVKD. Trimming cost V 2 bases and J 5 bases, with 10 bases left between them. The CDR3 spells CAISENSFDNEQFF. CDR3 in DNA: TGTGCCATCAGTGAGAACAGCTTTGACAATGAGCAGTTCTTC.

This clonotype showed up just a few times. In DNA form, the CDR3 reads TGTGCCAGCAGCAAAGCGTACCCCATCTCTAGCACAGATACGCAGTATTTT. Protein: CASSKAYPISSTDTQYF. V usage is TRBV21-1 and J usage is TRBJ2-3. TRBV21-1 is termed a pseudogene. CDR3 length: 17 residues.